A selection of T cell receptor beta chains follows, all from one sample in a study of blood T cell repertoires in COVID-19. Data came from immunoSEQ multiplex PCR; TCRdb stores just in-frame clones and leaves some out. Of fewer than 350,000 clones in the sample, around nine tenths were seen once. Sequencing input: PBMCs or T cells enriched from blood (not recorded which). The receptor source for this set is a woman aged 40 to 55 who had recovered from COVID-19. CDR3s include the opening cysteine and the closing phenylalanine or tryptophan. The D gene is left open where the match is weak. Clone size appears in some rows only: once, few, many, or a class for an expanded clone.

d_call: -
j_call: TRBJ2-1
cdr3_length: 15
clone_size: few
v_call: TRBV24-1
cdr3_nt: TGTGCCACCAGTGATTCCGGGACTGGCGGGTATGAGCAGTTCTTC
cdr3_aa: CATSDSGTGGYEQFF

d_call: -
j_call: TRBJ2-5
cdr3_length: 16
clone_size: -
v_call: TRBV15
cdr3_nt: TGTGCCACCAGCAGGGCCCAGGCGCCAGCCAAAGAGACCCAGTACTTC
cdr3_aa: CATSRAQAPAKETQYF

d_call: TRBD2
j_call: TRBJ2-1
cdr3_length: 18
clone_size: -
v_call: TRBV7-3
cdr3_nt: TGTGCCAGCAGCTCTGGACTAGCGGGAGGGCCCGGGAACAATGAGCAGTTCTTC
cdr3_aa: CASSSGLAGGPGNNEQFF

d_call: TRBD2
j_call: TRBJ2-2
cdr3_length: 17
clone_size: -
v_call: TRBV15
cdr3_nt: TGTGCCACCAGCAGAGATTCGGGACTAGCGAGTATCGGGGAGCTGTTTTTT
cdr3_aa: CATSRDSGLASIGELFF

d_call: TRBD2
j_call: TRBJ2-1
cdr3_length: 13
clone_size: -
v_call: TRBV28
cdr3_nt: TGTGCCAGCAGTTTGGGGCGGGGGGATGAGCAGTTCTTC
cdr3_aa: CASSLGRGDEQFF

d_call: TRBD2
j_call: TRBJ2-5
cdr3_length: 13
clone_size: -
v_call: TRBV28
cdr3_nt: TGTGCCAGCACGGGGGGGCTAGATGAGACCCAGTACTTC
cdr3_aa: CASTGGLDETQYF

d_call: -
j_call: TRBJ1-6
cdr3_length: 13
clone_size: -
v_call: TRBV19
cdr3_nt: TGTGCCAGTACGAAGACGGGGAATTCACCCCTCCACTTT
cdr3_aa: CASTKTGNSPLHF

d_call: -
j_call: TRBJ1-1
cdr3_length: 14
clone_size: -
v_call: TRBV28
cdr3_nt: TGTGCCAGCAGTTCCCCGCCCGGGGGGACTGAAGCTTTCTTT
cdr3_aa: CASSSPPGGTEAFF

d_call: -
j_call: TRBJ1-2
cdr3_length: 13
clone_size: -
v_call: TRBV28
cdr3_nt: TGTGCCAGCAGTTTGGCAGGGGATCTCGGCTACACCTTC
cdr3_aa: CASSLAGDLGYTF

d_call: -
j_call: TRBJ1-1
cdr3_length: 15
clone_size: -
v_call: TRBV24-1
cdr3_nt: TGTGCCACCAGTGAGTCGACAGGAATTAACACTGAAGCTTTCTTT
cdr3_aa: CATSESTGINTEAFF

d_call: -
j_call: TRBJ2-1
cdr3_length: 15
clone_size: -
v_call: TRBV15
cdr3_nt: TGTGCCACCAGCAGCCCGGAGTGGCGGTACAATGAGCAGTTCTTC
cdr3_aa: CATSSPEWRYNEQFF

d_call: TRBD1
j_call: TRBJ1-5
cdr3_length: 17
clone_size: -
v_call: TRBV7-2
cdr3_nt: TGTGCCAGCAGCCTACAGGGGGCGCAGCTTGAAAATCAGCCCCAGCATTTT
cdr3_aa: CASSLQGAQLENQPQHF

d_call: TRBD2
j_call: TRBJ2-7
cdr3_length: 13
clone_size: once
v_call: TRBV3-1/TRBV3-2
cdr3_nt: TGTGCCAGCAGCAACGGACTAGGGATCGAGCAGTACTTC
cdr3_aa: CASSNGLGIEQYF

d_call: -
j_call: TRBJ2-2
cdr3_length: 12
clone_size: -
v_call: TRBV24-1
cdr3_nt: TGTGCCACGGAGGAGGGGATTGGGGAGCTGTTTTTT
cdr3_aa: CATEEGIGELFF

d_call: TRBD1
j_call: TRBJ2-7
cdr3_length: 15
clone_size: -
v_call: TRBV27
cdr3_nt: TGTGCCAGCAGTTTACCGGGGGACAGGGGATACGAGCAGTACTTC
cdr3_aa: CASSLPGDRGYEQYF

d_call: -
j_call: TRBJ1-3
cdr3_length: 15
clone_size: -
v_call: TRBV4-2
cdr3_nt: TGTGCCAGCAGCCAAGTCGAGGTTTACGGAAACACCATATATTTT
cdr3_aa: CASSQVEVYGNTIYF

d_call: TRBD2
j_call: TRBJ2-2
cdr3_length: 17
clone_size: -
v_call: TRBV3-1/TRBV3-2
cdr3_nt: TGTGCCAGCAGAGTCCCTATGGGGGGGGGAAACACCGGGGAGCTGTTTTTT
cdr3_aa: CASRVPMGGGNTGELFF

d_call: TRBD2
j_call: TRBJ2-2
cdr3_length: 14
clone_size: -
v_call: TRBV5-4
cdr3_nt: TGTGCCAGCCAGGCGGGAGGGCTGGCCGGGGAGCTGTTTTTT
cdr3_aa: CASQAGGLAGELFF

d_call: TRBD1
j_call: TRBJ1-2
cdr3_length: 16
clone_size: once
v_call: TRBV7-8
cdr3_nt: TGTGCCAGCAGCTCGGCAGGGGGGACCTCTAACTATGGCTACACCTTC
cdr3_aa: CASSSAGGTSNYGYTF

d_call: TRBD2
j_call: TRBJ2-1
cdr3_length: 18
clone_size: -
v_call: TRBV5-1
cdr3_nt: TGCGCCAGCAGCTTGGAAGCGGGAGGGCCCGGGGGCTACAATGAGCAGTTCTTC
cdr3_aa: CASSLEAGGPGGYNEQFF

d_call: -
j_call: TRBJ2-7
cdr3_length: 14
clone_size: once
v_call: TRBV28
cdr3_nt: TGTGCCAGCAGTTTATTAGGGGGGGGCTACGAGCAGTACTTC
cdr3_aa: CASSLLGGGYEQYF

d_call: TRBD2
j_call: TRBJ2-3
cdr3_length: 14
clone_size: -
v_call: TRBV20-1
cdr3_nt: TGCAGTGCTAGTGCGGCTAGCGGGATTGATACGCAGTATTTT
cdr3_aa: CSASAASGIDTQYF

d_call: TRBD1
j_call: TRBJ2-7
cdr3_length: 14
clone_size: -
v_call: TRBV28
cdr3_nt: TGTGCCACCATAGACAGGGAAGGTTCCTACGAGCAGTACTTC
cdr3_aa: CATIDREGSYEQYF

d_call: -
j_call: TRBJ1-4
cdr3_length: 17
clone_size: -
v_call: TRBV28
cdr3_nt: TGTGCCAGCAGTTTATCGGACACTCTTGCAACTAATGAAAAACTGTTTTTT
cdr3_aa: CASSLSDTLATNEKLFF

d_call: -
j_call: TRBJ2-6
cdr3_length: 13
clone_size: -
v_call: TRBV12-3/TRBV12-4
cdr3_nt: TGTGCCATTGGGCAGGCTGGGGCCAACGTCCTGACTTTC
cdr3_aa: CAIGQAGANVLTF

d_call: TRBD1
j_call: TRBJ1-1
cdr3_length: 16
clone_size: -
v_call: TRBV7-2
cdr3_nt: TGTGCCAGCGCCCTCCCTGGAGGGGGCGGATCCACTGAAGCTTTCTTT
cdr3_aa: CASALPGGGGSTEAFF

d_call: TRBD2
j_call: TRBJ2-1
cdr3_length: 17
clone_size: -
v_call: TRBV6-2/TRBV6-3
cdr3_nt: TGTGCCAGCAGTTACAACGGGAGGCCTAGCTCCTACAATGAGCAGTTCTTC
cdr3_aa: CASSYNGRPSSYNEQFF

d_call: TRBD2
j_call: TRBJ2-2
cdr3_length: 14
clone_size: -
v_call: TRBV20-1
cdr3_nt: TGCAGTGCTAGTGGGACTAGCGGTACCGGGGAGCTGTTTTTT
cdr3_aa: CSASGTSGTGELFF

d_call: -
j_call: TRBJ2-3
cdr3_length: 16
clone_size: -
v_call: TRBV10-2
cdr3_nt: TGCGCCAGTAAGGAGCGGAGCCAAGAAGGTCCAGATACGCAGTATTTT
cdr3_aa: CASKERSQEGPDTQYF

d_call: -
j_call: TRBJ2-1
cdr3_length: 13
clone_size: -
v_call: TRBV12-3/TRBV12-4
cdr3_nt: TGTGCCAGCAGTCCCCCGGGACTCAATGAGCAGTTCTTC
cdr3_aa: CASSPPGLNEQFF

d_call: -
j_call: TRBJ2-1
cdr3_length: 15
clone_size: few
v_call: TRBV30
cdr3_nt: TGTGCCTGGAGTGTAGGTGGGAGAGAGGTGCCTGAGCAGTTCTTC
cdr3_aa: CAWSVGGREVPEQFF

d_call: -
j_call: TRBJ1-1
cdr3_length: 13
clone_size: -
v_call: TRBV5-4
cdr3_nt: TGTGCCAGCAGCCCTAACAGTGACACTGAAGCTTTCTTT
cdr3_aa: CASSPNSDTEAFF

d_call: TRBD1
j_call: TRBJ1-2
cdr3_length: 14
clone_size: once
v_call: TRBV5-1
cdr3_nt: TGCGCCAGCAGCTTGACAGGGGTCAACTATGGCTACACCTTC
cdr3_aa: CASSLTGVNYGYTF

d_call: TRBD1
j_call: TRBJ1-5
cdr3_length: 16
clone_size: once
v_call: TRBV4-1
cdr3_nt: TGCGCCAGCAGCCAAGACCCTGGGACAGGGCATCAGCCCCAGCATTTT
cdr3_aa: CASSQDPGTGHQPQHF

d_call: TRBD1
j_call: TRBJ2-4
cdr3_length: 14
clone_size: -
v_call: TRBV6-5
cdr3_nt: TGTGCCAGCGCGACACAGGGGACCAAAAACATTCAGTACTTC
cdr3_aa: CASATQGTKNIQYF

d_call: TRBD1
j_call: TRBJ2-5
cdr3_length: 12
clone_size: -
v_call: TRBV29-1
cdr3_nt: TGCAGCGTAATGACAGGGGGAGAGACCCAGTACTTC
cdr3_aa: CSVMTGGETQYF

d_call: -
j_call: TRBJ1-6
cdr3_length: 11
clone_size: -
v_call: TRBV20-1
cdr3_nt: TGCAGTGCGGAGAGTGGTTCACCCCTCCACTTT
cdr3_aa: CSAESGSPLHF

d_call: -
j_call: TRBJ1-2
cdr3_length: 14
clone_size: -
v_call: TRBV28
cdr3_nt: TGTGCCAGCAGTTTGGAAGCAGGTCTCTATGGCTACACCTTC
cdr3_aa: CASSLEAGLYGYTF

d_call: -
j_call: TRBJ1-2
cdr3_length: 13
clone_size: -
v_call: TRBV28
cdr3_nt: TGTGCCAGCAGTTTACGCAGGGCCTATGGCTACACCTTC
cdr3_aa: CASSLRRAYGYTF

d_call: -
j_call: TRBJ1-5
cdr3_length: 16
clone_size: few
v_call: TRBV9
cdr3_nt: TGTGCCAGCAGCGTAGCCTTACAGGGAGGGAGTCAGCCCCAGCATTTT
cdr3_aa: CASSVALQGGSQPQHF

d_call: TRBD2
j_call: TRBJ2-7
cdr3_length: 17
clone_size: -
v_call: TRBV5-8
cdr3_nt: TGTGCCAGCAGCTGGGGCCTAGGTAGCGGGAGGCCCTACGAGCAGTACTTC
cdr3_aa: CASSWGLGSGRPYEQYF